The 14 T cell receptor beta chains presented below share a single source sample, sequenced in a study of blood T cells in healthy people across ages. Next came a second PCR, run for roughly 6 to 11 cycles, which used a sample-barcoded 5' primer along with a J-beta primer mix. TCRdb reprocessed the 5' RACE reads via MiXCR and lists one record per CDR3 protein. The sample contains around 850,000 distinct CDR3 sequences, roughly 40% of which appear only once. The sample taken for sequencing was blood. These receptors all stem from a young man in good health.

CDR3 sequence: CASRDRSSYEQYF. The CDR3 nucleotides are TGTGCCAGCAGGGACAGGTCTTCTTACGAGCAGTACTTC. V is TRBV7-2 and J is TRBJ2-7; 7 positions agree with TRBD1. The CDR3 is 13 amino acids. The J segment lost 4 bases and the V segment lost 6 bases, leaving 6 bases of the junction unmatched. Germline V gives CDR1 SGHTA, CDR2 FQGNSA.

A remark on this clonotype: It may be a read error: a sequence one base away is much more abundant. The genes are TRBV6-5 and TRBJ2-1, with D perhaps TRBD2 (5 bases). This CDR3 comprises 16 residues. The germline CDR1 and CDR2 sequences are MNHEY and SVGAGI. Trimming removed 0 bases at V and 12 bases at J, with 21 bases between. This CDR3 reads CASSYSRVSLRDGQFF. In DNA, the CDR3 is TGTGCCAGCAGTTACTCACGGGTCTCCCTGAGGGATGGGCAGTTCTTC.

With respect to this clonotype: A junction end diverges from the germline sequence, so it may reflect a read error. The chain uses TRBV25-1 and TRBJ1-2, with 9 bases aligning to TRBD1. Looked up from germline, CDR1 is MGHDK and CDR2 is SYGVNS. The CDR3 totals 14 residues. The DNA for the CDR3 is TGTGTCAGCAGTGATCCGGGACAGGGACGACCCTACACCTTC. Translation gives CVSSDPGQGRPYTF.

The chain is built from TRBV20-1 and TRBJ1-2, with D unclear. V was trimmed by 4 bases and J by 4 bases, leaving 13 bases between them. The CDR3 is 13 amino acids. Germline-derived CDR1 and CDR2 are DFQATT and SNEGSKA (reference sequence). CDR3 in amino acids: CSANRVVSYGYTF. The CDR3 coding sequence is TGCAGTGCTAACCGCGTCGTCTCCTATGGCTACACCTTC.

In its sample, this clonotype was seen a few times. CDR3: CASKGAGIIDRHPSGNEQFF. DNA for the CDR3: TGCGCCAGCAAGGGGGCAGGTATAATTGACCGGCACCCTTCAGGAAATGAGCAGTTCTTC. The chain uses TRBV4-1 and TRBJ2-1, with TRBD1 matching 7 bases. This CDR3 comprises 20 residues. Germline values: CDR1 MGHRA, CDR2 YSYEKL. With V trimmed by 7 bases and J by 7 bases, 28 bases remained unmatched.

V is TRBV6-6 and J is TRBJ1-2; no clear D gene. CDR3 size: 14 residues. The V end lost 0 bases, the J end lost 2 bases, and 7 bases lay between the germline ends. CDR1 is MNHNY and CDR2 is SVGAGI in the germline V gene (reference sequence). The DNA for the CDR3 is TGTGCCAGCAGTTACTCGAACAGAAACTATGGCTACACCTTC. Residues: CASSYSNRNYGYTF.

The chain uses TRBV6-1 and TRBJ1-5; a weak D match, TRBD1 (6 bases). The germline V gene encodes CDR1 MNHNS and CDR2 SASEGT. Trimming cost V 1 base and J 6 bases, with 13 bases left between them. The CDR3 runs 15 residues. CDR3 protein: CASSEETGPTQPQHF. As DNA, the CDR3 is TGTGCCAGCAGTGAAGAGACAGGCCCCACTCAGCCCCAGCATTTT.

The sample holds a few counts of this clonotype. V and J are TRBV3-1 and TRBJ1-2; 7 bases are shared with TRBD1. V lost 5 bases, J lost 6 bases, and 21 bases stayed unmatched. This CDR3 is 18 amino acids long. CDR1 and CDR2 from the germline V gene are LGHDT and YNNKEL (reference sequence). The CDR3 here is CASSFTPAGTGVRDGYTF. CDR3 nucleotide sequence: TGTGCCAGCAGCTTCACGCCAGCCGGTACAGGGGTAAGGGATGGCTACACCTTC.

The CDR3 region is CASSYSTGTGEQYF. DNA for the CDR3: TGTGCCAGCAGTTACTCTACAGGGACGGGAGAGCAGTACTTC. The chain combines TRBV6-5 with TRBJ2-7; TRBD1 might be the D (6 bases). The CDR3 runs 14 residues. Germline V CDR1 and CDR2: MNHEY, SVGAGI. The germline V and J ends were trimmed by 0 bases and 7 bases, with 13 bases remaining between them.

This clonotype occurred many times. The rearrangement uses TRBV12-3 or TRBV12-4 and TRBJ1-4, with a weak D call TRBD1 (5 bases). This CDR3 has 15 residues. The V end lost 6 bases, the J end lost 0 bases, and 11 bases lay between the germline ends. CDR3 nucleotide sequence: TGTGCCAGCAGCCCCGACAGTGCAACTAATGAAAAACTGTTTTTT. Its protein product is CASSPDSATNEKLFF.

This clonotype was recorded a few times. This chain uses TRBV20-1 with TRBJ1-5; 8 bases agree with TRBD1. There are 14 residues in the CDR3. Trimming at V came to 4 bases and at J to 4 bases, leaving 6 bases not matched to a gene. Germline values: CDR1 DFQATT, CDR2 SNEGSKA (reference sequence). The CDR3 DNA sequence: TGCAGTGCTATGGACAGGGTGTGGAATCAGCCCCAGCATTTT. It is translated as CSAMDRVWNQPQHF.

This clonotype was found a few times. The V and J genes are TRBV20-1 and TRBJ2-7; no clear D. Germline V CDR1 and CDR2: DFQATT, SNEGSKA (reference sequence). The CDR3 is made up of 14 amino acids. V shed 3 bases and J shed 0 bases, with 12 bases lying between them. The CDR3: CSARAQRSSYEQYF. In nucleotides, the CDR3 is TGCAGTGCTAGGGCCCAGAGAAGCTCCTACGAGCAGTACTTC.

CDR3 region: CASSKDRTQGAQRAKNIQYF. The CDR3 DNA sequence: TGTGCCAGCAGCAAAGACCGGACGCAGGGGGCGCAGAGAGCCAAAAACATTCAGTACTTC. The chain has TRBV21-1 and TRBJ2-4; the DNA was not used to check the table's D call, TRBD1. TRBV21-1 is listed as a pseudogene. The CDR3 contains 20 residues.

This chain's CDR3 is CASRTMPGDRNEQFF. The CDR3 nucleotides are TGTGCCAGCAGAACGATGCCAGGGGACCGCAATGAGCAGTTCTTC. The rearrangement joins TRBV7-2 to TRBJ2-1; TRBD1 might be the D (6 bases). Germline values: CDR1 SGHTA, CDR2 FQGNSA. This CDR3 is built from 15 residues. Trimming removed 6 bases at V and 6 bases at J, with 18 bases between.